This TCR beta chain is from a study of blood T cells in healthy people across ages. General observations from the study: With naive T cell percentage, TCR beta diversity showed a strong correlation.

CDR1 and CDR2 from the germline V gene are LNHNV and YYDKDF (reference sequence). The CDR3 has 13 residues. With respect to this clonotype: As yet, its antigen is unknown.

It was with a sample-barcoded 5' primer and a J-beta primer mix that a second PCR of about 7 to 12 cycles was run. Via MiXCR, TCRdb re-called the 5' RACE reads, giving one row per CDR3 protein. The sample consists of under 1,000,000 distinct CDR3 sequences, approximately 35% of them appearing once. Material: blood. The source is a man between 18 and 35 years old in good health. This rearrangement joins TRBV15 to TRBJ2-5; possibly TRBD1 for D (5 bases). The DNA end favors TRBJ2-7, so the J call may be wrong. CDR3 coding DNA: TGTGCCACCAGCAAGGGGCATACCTACGAGCAGTACTTC. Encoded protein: CATSKGHTYEQYF.